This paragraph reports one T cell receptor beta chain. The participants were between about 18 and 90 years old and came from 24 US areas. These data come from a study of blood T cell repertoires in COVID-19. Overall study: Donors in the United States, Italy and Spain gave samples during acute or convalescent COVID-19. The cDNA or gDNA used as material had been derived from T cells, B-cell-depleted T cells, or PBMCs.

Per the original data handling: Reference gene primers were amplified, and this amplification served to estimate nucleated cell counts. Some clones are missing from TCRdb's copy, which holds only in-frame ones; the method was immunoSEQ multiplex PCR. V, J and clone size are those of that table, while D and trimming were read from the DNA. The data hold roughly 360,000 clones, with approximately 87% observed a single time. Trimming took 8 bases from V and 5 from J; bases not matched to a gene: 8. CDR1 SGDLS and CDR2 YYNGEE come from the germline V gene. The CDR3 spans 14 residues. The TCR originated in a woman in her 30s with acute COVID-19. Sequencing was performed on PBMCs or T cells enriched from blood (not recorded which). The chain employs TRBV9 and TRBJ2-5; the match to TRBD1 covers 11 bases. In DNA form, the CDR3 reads TGTGCCAGTGGACAGGGGGCGCTGGGGGAGACCCAGTACTTC. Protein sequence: CASGQGALGETQYF. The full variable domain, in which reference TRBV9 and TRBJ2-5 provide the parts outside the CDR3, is DSGVTQTPKHLITATGQRVTLRCSPRSGDLSVYWYQQSLDQGLQFLIQYYNGEERAKGNILERFSAQQFPDLHSELNLSSLELGDSALYFCASGQGALGETQYFGPGTRLLVL.